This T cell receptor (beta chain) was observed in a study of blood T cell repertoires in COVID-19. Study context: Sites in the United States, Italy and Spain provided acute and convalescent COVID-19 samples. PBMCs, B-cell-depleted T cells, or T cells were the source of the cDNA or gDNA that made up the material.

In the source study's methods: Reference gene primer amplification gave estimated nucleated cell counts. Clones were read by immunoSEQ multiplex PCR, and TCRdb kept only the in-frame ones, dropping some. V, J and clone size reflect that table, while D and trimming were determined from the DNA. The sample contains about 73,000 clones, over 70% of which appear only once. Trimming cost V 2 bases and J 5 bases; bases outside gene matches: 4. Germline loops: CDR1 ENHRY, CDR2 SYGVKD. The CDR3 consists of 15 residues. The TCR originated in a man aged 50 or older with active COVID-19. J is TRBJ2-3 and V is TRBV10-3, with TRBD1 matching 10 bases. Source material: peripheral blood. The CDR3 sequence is CAISEPGTGEDTQYF. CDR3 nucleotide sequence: TGTGCCATCAGTGAGCCTGGGACAGGGGAAGATACGCAGTATTTT.